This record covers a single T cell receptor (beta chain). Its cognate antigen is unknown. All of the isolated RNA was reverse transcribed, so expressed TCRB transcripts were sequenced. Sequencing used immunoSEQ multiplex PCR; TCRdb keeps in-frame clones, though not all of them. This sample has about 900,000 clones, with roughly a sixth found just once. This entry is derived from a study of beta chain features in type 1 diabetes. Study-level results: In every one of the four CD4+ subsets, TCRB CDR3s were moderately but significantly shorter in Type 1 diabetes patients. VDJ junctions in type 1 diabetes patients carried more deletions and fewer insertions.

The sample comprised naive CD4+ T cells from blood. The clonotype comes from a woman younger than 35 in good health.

In DNA form, the CDR3 reads TGCAGTGCTATCGGGGATCAGCCCCAGCATTTT. It codes for CSAIGDQPQHF. This chain links TRBV20-1 with TRBJ1-5, with unresolved D. Per germline, CDR1 DFQATT and CDR2 SNEGSKA (reference sequence). There are 11 residues in the CDR3. The V gene lost 4 bases and the J gene lost 5 bases, with 6 bases spanning the gap.